This T cell receptor beta chain was captured in a study of CD8 T cells in ankylosing spondylitis. Findings of the study overall: Disease-linked clones were reportedly significantly enriched in matched ankylosing spondylitis synovial fluid. Typical of ankylosing spondylitis blood, it appeared, was a TCR beta motif of eight highly homologous variants.

Using quantitative 5'-RACE with molecular barcodes, the authors made TCR beta libraries. MiXCR was run by TCRdb on the 5' RACE reads, yielding one entry per CDR3 protein. The table shows about 500,000 distinct CDR3 sequences, with approximately 12% occurring only once. The sample holds many counts of this clonotype. Its target is not known. The CDR3 spans 15 residues. V lost 0 bases, J lost 3 bases, and 9 bases lay in between. CDR1 is MNHEY and CDR2 is SVGEGT in the germline V gene. This TCR was sampled from a male donor with ankylosing spondylitis. Sequencing input: blood, either unsorted or a sorted T cell fraction (not recorded which). The chain couples TRBV6-2 or TRBV6-3 to TRBJ1-5; no firm D call. The CDR3 spells CASSYSRGDNQPQHF. CDR3 in DNA: TGTGCCAGCAGTTACTCTCGGGGTGACAATCAGCCCCAGCATTTT.